This is a list of T cell receptor beta chains from one sample in a study of T cell responses to AZD1222 COVID-19 vaccine. Only in-frame clones appear in the TCRdb table, and some are missing; sequencing was by immunoSEQ multiplex PCR. The data contain approximately 98,000 clones, 85% to 90% of them singletons. This sample comprised peripheral blood, obtained on day 0 of AZD1222 vaccination. The receptors were gathered from an adult in good health. CDR3s include the opening cysteine and the closing phenylalanine or tryptophan. A D gene is named only where the DNA matches it firmly. A row's size may be missing; if present it is once, few, many or a size class.

V	size	D	J	CDR3	DNA
TRBV25-1	.	TRBD2	TRBJ2-5	CASSAPMGRGETQYF	TGTGCCAGCAGTGCCCCGATGGGGAGGGGTGAGACCCAGTACTTC
TRBV14	once	.	TRBJ2-2	CASSLDFEGELFF	TGTGCCAGCAGCCTAGATTTCGAAGGGGAGCTGTTTTTT
TRBV11-2	.	.	TRBJ1-5	CASSLSDTVGGQPQHF	TGTGCCAGCAGCTTATCTGACACGGTGGGGGGTCAGCCCCAGCATTTT
TRBV29-1	.	.	TRBJ1-5	CSVGTSYNQPQHF	TGCAGCGTTGGGACCTCCTACAATCAGCCCCAGCATTTT
TRBV6-1	.	TRBD1	TRBJ1-5	CASSDGQGAGQPQHF	TGTGCCAGCAGTGATGGACAGGGGGCTGGGCAGCCCCAGCATTTT
TRBV7-2	.	TRBD1	TRBJ1-2	CASSHPDSGGRGYTF	TGTGCCAGCAGCCACCCCGATTCAGGGGGCAGGGGCTACACCTTC
TRBV6-5	.	.	TRBJ2-7	CASSYSIVLPSFEQYF	TGTGCCAGCAGTTACTCGATTGTGTTACCTAGCTTCGAGCAGTACTTC
TRBV7-6	few	.	TRBJ1-3	CASSLTHDSGNTIYF	TGTGCCAGCAGCTTAACGCACGACTCTGGAAACACCATATATTTT
TRBV18	once	.	TRBJ2-5	CASSPPLAQETQYF	TGTGCCAGCTCACCACCTCTCGCCCAAGAGACCCAGTACTTC
TRBV18	.	.	TRBJ1-1	CASSRSFPAEAFF	TGTGCCAGCTCAAGAAGTTTTCCCGCTGAAGCTTTCTTT
TRBV20-1	.	TRBD1	TRBJ1-6	CSASRGQPNSPLHF	TGCAGTGCTAGTAGGGGACAGCCTAATTCACCCCTCCACTTT
TRBV2	.	.	TRBJ2-7	CASSEGVSNYEQYF	TGTGCCAGCAGTGAGGGGGTCAGTAACTACGAGCAGTACTTC
TRBV19	.	TRBD1	TRBJ2-3	CASSKDRGADTQYF	TGTGCCAGTAGTAAGGACAGGGGGGCAGATACGCAGTATTTT
TRBV5-1	.	TRBD1	TRBJ2-2	CASRLPGQSNTGELFF	TGCGCCAGCAGACTTCCGGGACAGAGTAACACCGGGGAGCTGTTTTTT
TRBV5-1	.	.	TRBJ1-6	CASSLGWAESPLHF	TGCGCCAGCAGCTTGGGATGGGCTGAATCACCCCTCCACTTT
TRBV6-5	few	.	TRBJ1-5	CASSYSMEGKWPQHF	TGTGCCAGCAGTTACTCGATGGAGGGAAAGTGGCCCCAGCATTTT
TRBV5-1	.	.	TRBJ2-7	CASQKTGLAYEQYF	TGCGCCAGCCAGAAGACAGGACTCGCCTACGAGCAGTACTTC
TRBV27	.	.	TRBJ1-5	CASSSQAGKANQPQHF	TGTGCCAGCAGTTCCCAGGCAGGGAAAGCTAATCAGCCCCAGCATTTT
TRBV4-3	once	TRBD2	TRBJ2-3	CASSQDFGAGGYTDTQYF	TGCGCCAGCAGCCAAGATTTCGGGGCGGGGGGATACACAGATACGCAGTATTTT
TRBV5-6	.	.	TRBJ2-1	CASNEVVRGYNEQFF	TGTGCCAGCAACGAAGTAGTTCGGGGGTACAATGAGCAGTTCTTC
TRBV6-5	once	TRBD1	TRBJ1-4	CASSYGQGINEKLFF	TGTGCCAGCAGTTACGGACAGGGGATTAATGAAAAACTGTTTTTT
TRBV25-1	.	.	TRBJ1-5	CASSEYDLRQPQHF	TGTGCCAGCAGTGAATACGACTTACGTCAGCCCCAGCATTTT
TRBV6-2/TRBV6-3	few	.	TRBJ2-7	CASSDDMGGYEQYF	TGTGCCAGCAGCGACGACATGGGGGGCTACGAGCAGTACTTC
TRBV30	.	TRBD1	TRBJ1-1	CAWSRLGGEVSTEAFF	TGTGCCTGGAGCCGATTAGGGGGCGAAGTTAGCACTGAAGCTTTCTTT
TRBV28	.	.	TRBJ2-3	CASSQGFSTDTQYF	TGTGCCAGCAGTCAGGGCTTTAGCACAGATACGCAGTATTTT
TRBV27	.	.	TRBJ1-6	CASSLTGPSPLHF	TGTGCCAGCAGTTTGACAGGTCCCTCACCCCTCCACTTT
TRBV2	.	TRBD2	TRBJ2-3	CASRRERGGGTDTQYF	TGTGCCAGCAGGAGAGAGCGGGGGGGCGGGACAGATACGCAGTATTTT
TRBV19	.	.	TRBJ2-1	CASSSYFGQKSSYNEQFF	TGTGCCAGTAGTTCTTATTTCGGACAGAAGAGCTCCTACAATGAGCAGTTCTTC
TRBV7-3	.	.	TRBJ1-1	CASTPLRQQNTEAFF	TGTGCCAGCACCCCCCTACGGCAGCAGAACACTGAAGCTTTCTTT
TRBV3-1/TRBV3-2	.	.	TRBJ1-1	CASSQGFGTEAFF	TGTGCCAGCAGCCAAGGGTTCGGCACTGAAGCTTTCTTT
TRBV7-2	.	.	TRBJ1-6	CASSFRTVNSPLHF	TGTGCCAGCAGCTTTCGGACAGTCAATTCACCCCTCCACTTT
TRBV5-1	.	TRBD1	TRBJ2-3	CASSNQGQGGTDTQYF	TGCGCCAGCAGCAATCAGGGTCAGGGGGGCACAGATACGCAGTATTTT
TRBV6-5	.	TRBD1	TRBJ1-2	CASRGTASGYTF	TGTGCCAGCAGGGGGACAGCAAGTGGCTACACCTTC
TRBV3-1/TRBV3-2	.	.	TRBJ1-4	CASSQDRLAANEKLFF	TGTGCCAGCAGCCAAGACAGGTTGGCAGCTAATGAAAAACTGTTTTTT
TRBV5-4	.	.	TRBJ1-6	CASSLSAQYYNSPLHF	TGTGCCAGCAGCTTGTCGGCACAGTACTATAATTCACCCCTCCACTTT
TRBV2	.	.	TRBJ1-4	CASSSRGTALEKLFF	TGTGCCAGCAGCTCCCGCGGGACCGCCCTGGAAAAACTGTTTTTT
TRBV4-1	.	TRBD2	TRBJ2-7	CASSPGTSGGIYEQYF	TGCGCCAGCAGCCCGGGGACTAGCGGGGGGATCTACGAGCAGTACTTC
TRBV6-5	.	.	TRBJ2-7	CASRFSRSNYEQYF	TGTGCCAGCAGGTTCTCGCGGAGCAACTACGAGCAGTACTTC
TRBV27	.	TRBD2	TRBJ2-1	CASSLRAPGLAGGTTYNEQFF	TGTGCCAGCAGTTTAAGGGCCCCGGGACTAGCGGGGGGGACCACCTACAATGAGCAGTTCTTC
TRBV19	.	TRBD1	TRBJ2-2	CASRDRGTGELFF	TGTGCCAGTAGGGACAGGGGCACCGGGGAGCTGTTTTTT
TRBV6-5	once	.	TRBJ1-2	CASSPPGRVSGYTF	TGTGCCAGCAGTCCTCCTGGGAGGGTATCTGGCTACACCTTC
TRBV5-6	.	TRBD1	TRBJ1-6	CASSFWDRGGSPLHF	TGTGCCAGCAGCTTCTGGGACAGGGGTGGTTCACCCCTCCACTTT